Below, 11 T cell receptor beta chains from the same sample are listed, as sequenced in a study of cytomegalovirus exposure and HLA in healthy donors. Clones were read by immunoSEQ multiplex PCR, and TCRdb kept only the in-frame ones, dropping some. The table lists more than 110,000 clones, 70% to 90% of them singletons. Material: PBMCs. Every receptor here comes from a woman under 30 in good health and CMV-seropositive.

This clone appeared once. This chain joins TRBV18 and TRBJ1-1; D unresolved. Germline CDR1 is KGHSH and CDR2 is LQKENI. Trimming removed 1 base from V and 0 bases from J, with 9 bases in between. This CDR3 has 15 residues. CDR3: CASSPRSVMNTEAFF. The CDR3 nucleotides read TGTGCCAGCTCACCACGGAGCGTCATGAACACTGAAGCTTTCTTT.

The chain employs TRBV29-1 and TRBJ2-6, with D maybe TRBD1 (6 bases). Trimming took 5 bases from V and 0 from J, leaving 8 bases between them. The CDR3 covers 14 residues. Germline-derived CDR1 and CDR2 are SQVTM and ANQGSEA. DNA for the CDR3: TGCAGCGTTCTACAGGGCTCTGGGGCCAACGTCCTGACTTTC. This codes for CSVLQGSGANVLTF.

In its sample, this clone was seen a few times. The rearrangement uses TRBV19 and TRBJ1-2; possible D gene TRBD1, 5 bases. V was trimmed by 6 bases and J by 4 bases, leaving 9 bases between them. Per the germline V gene, CDR1 is LNHDA and CDR2 is SQIVND (reference sequence). This CDR3 has 12 amino acids. For the CDR3, the DNA is TGTGCCAGTAGGGACACGATCTATGGCTACACCTTC. Encoded protein: CASRDTIYGYTF.

This chain links TRBV10-3 with TRBJ1-5; the match to TRBD1 covers 7 bases. Germline trimming cut 4 bases from V and 4 bases from J; bases unmatched to any gene: 7. The CDR3 runs to 15 residues. Germline V gene lookup returns CDR1 ENHRY and CDR2 SYGVKD. The CDR3 region is CAISVGQMKNQPQHF. The CDR3 bases are TGTGCCATCAGTGTGGGACAGATGAAGAATCAGCCCCAGCATTTT.

The chain is built from TRBV2 and TRBJ1-6; 7 nucleotides line up with TRBD1. V was pared by 4 bases and J by 7 bases, with 4 bases of the junction left unmatched. The CDR3 spans 14 residues. Germline V gives CDR1 SNHLY, CDR2 FYNNEI. The CDR3: CASSGDSLNSPLHF. The CDR3 DNA follows: TGTGCCAGCAGTGGGGACAGTTTAAATTCACCCCTCCACTTT.

The V gene is TRBV28, the J gene TRBJ2-7, with TRBD1 matching over 10 bases. This CDR3 comprises 16 residues. With V trimmed by 6 bases and J by 7 bases, 15 bases remained unmatched. The germline V gene encodes CDR1 MDHEN and CDR2 SYDVKM. CDR3 sequence (DNA): TGTGCCAGCAGCCGACTCCGACAGGGGGCTCTGGGGGAGCAGTACTTC. Translating it yields CASSRLRQGALGEQYF.

The J gene is TRBJ1-1, the V gene TRBV19; no clear D. Germline assignment: CDR1 LNHDA and CDR2 SQIVND (reference sequence). This CDR3 spans 13 amino acids. V was cut by 4 bases and J by 8 bases, with 14 bases left in between. The CDR3 nucleotides are TGTGCCAGTAGTAACGGTATAGTCCCAGAAGCTTTCTTT. Its protein is CASSNGIVPEAFF.

J is TRBJ1-2 and V is TRBV28, with a weak D call TRBD1 (6 bases). The germline V gene encodes CDR1 MDHEN and CDR2 SYDVKM. The CDR3 sequence is 19 residues long. With 2 bases removed from V and 0 bases from J, the gap between germline ends came to 22 bases. CDR3 bases: TGTGCCAGCAGTTTAATTCGGGGGGGCAGATACATACCTAACTATGGCTACACCTTC. Encoded protein: CASSLIRGGRYIPNYGYTF.

The chain carries TRBV4-1 and TRBJ2-1; 13 nucleotides match TRBD2. The CDR3 loop spans 16 amino acids. Trimming removed 0 bases from V and 12 bases from J; junction bases left unmatched: 8. Germline values: CDR1 MGHRA, CDR2 YSYEKL. The chain's CDR3 is CASSQELLAGGKVQFF. As DNA, the CDR3 is TGCGCCAGCAGCCAAGAGTTACTAGCGGGAGGGAAGGTGCAGTTCTTC.

The rearrangement joins TRBV21-1 to TRBJ2-1; the D call TRBD2 from the table was never checked on the DNA. TRBV21-1 is a pseudogene. CDR3 length equals 22 residues. CDR3 residues: CASSKDSGCVFTGGPRYNEQFF. The CDR3 DNA is TGTGCCAGCAGCAAGGACTCGGGTTGTGTCTTCACAGGAGGGCCCCGCTACAATGAGCAGTTCTTC.

This clone occurred once. The chain is built from TRBV5-1 and TRBJ2-7; TRBD1 is a possible D gene (5 bases). The CDR3 is made up of 16 amino acids. Trimming shortened V by 2 bases and J by 4 bases, and 19 bases separated the two germline ends. The germline V gene has CDR1 SGHRS and CDR2 YFSETQ. CDR3 DNA: TGCGCCAGCAGCTTAGGTACACCAGGGCAAGCATACGAGCAGTACTTC. Its protein product is CASSLGTPGQAYEQYF.